The 8 T cell receptor beta chains given below trace back to one sample, sequenced in a study of cytomegalovirus exposure and HLA in healthy donors. Libraries were prepared by immunoSEQ multiplex PCR; TCRdb keeps only in-frame clonotypes and omits some of them. This table has roughly 130,000 clones, 88% appearing once. The sequenced sample consisted of PBMCs. The receptors stem from a man younger than 45 in good health and CMV-seronegative.

V gene TRBV10-1 combines with J gene TRBJ2-3, with 7 bases that match TRBD2. The junction had 10 bases not matched to a gene; V was cut back by 3 bases and J by 7 bases. The CDR3 is 15 residues long. The germline gives CDR1 WNHNN, CDR2 SYGVQD (reference sequence). The CDR3 DNA is TGCGCCAGCAGTGATTCTAGCGGTAAAGGGTATACGCAGTATTTT. Translating it yields CASSDSSGKGYTQYF.

The gene calls are TRBV7-3 and TRBJ2-3; TRBD1 is a possible D gene (5 bases). The CDR3 covers 14 residues. V lost 1 base and J 4 bases, leaving 9 bases between the germline ends. Germline V gene lookup returns CDR1 SGHTA and CDR2 FQGTGA. CDR3 in DNA: TGTGCCAGCAGCTTAATTGGGGCCTCAGATACGCAGTATTTT. Amino acids: CASSLIGASDTQYF.

This sequence joins TRBV6-5 and TRBJ1-2; unclear D gene. The V end lost 6 bases, the J end lost 7 bases, and 18 bases lay between the germline ends. Germline CDR1 MNHEY, CDR2 SVGAGI. The CDR3 totals 14 residues. CDR3 sequence (DNA): TGTGCCAGCAGCCCACGGAGAGATTCGTTTGGCTACACCTTC. Translation: CASSPRRDSFGYTF.

CDR3 sequence reads: CASSSAGGSVNEQFF. In nucleotides, the CDR3 is TGTGCCAGCTCCTCGGCAGGGGGTTCGGTGAATGAGCAGTTCTTC. The chain links TRBV18 to TRBJ2-1, with 7 bases lining up with TRBD1. Germline V gene lookup returns CDR1 KGHSH and CDR2 LQKENI. The trim removed 6 bases at V and 7 bases at J, leaving 12 bases unmatched. The CDR3 covers 15 residues.

The sample holds one count of this clone. The chain has TRBV5-1 and TRBJ1-1; tentatively, D is TRBD1 (5 bases). The V gene lost 2 bases and the J gene lost 11 bases, with 10 bases spanning the gap. The CDR3 sequence is 11 residues long. Germline-derived CDR1 and CDR2 are SGHRS and YFSETQ. CDR3 in amino acids: CASSLGERAFF. The CDR3 DNA follows: TGCGCCAGCAGCTTAGGGGAAAGGGCTTTCTTT.

The table lists this clone with a count of one. The rearrangement joins TRBV5-6 to TRBJ1-3; D may be TRBD1 (5 bases). Trimming cost V 4 bases and J 2 bases, with 10 bases left between them. The CDR3 runs to 14 residues. Per germline, CDR1 SGHDT and CDR2 YYEEEE. CDR3 coding DNA: TGTGCCAGCAGCCAAGCGGGGGCTGGAAACACCATATATTTT. This gives the protein CASSQAGAGNTIYF.

The V and J genes are TRBV11-2 and TRBJ2-5; D is uncertain. Trimming cost V 2 bases and J 5 bases, with 12 bases left between them. The CDR3 has 14 amino acids. Per germline, CDR1 SGHAT and CDR2 FQNNGV. Here the CDR3 DNA reads TGTGCCAGCAGCTTAATTAGAGGCCCGGAGACCCAGTACTTC. Translated: CASSLIRGPETQYF.

This chain links TRBV2 with TRBJ2-3; TRBD2 matches at 10 bases. V lost 3 bases, J lost 6 bases, and 6 bases stayed unmatched. CDR1 is SNHLY, CDR2 FYNNEI, per germline. The CDR3 spans 15 residues. DNA for the CDR3: TGTGCCAGCAGTGAGGGACTAGCGAATCGGGATACGCAGTATTTT. Protein sequence: CASSEGLANRDTQYF.